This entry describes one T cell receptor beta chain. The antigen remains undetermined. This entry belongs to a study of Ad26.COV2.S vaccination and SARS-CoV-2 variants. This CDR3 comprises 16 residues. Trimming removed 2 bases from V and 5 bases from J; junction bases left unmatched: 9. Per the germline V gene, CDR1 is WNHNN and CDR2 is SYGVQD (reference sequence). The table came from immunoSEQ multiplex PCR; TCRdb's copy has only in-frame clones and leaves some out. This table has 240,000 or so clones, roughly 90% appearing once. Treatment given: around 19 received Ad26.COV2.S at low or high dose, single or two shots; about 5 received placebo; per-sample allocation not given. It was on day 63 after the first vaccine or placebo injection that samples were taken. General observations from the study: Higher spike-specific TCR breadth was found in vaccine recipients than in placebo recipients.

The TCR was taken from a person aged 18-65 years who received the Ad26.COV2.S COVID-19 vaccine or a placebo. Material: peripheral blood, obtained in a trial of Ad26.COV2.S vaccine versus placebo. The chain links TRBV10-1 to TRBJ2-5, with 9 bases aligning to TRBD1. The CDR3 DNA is TGCGCCAGCAGTGAGAGAAGGACAGGGGAATCGGAGACCCAGTACTTC. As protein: CASSERRTGESETQYF.